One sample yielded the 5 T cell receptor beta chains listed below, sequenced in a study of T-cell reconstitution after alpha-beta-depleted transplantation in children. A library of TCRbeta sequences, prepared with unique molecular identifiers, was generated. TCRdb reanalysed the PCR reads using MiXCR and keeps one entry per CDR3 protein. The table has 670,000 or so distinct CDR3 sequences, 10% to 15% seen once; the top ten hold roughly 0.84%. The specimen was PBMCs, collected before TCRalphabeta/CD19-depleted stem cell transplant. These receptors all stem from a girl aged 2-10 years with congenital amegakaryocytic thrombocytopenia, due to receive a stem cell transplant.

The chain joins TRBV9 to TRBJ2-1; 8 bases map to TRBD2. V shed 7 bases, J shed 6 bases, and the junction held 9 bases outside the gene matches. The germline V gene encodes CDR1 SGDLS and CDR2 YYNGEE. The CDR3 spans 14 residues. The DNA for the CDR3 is TGTGCCAGCGGGGGGGCGGGAGGACTCAATGAGCAGTTCTTC. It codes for CASGGAGGLNEQFF.

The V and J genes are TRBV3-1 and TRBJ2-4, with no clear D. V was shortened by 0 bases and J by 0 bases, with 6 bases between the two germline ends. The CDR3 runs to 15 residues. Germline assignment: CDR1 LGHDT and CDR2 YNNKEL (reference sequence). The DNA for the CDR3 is TGTGCCAGCAGCCAAGAAGGCGTAGCCAAAAACATTCAGTACTTC. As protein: CASSQEGVAKNIQYF.

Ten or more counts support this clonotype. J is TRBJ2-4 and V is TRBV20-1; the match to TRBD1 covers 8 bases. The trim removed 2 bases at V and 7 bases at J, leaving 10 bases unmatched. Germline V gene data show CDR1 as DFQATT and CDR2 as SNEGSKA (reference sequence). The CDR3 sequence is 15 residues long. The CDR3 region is CSARSLGQGENIQYF. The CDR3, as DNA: TGCAGTGCTAGATCCCTAGGACAGGGCGAGAACATTCAGTACTTC.

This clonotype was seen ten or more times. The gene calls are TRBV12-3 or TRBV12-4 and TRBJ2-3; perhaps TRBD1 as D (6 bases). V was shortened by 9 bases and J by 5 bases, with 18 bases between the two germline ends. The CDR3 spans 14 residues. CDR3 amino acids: CASGQGQTVDTQYF. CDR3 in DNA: TGTGCCAGTGGGCAGGGGCAAACGGTAGATACGCAGTATTTT.

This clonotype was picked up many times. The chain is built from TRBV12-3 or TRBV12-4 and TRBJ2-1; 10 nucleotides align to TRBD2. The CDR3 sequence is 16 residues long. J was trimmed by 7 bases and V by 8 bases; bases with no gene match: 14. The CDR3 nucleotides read TGTGCCAGCTCCGGATTTGGGGGACTAGCGTTGAATGAGCAGTTCTTC. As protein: CASSGFGGLALNEQFF.